The source of this T cell receptor (beta chain) is a study of blood T cell repertoires in COVID-19. Study summary: Sources were T cells, B-cell-depleted T cells, or PBMCs; the material itself was cDNA or gDNA.

Germline CDR1 reads LNHDA; CDR2 reads SQIVND (reference sequence). V was pared by 6 bases and J by 2 bases, with 6 bases of the junction left unmatched. This CDR3 contains 14 residues. Clones were sequenced by immunoSEQ multiplex PCR, and TCRdb holds only the in-frame ones, with some missing. This sample carries tens of thousands of clones, 84% of them seen once, and the ten largest clones take 7.6%. The sample was peripheral blood. The V and J genes are TRBV19 and TRBJ1-1; TRBD1 agrees at 7 bases. The source of this sequence is a human donor in a cohort sampled during active COVID-19. The CDR3 reads CASRGSGGNTEAFF. CDR3 DNA sequence: TGTGCCAGTAGGGGCTCAGGGGGTAACACTGAAGCTTTCTTT.